This T cell receptor beta chain was sequenced for a study of cytomegalovirus exposure and HLA in healthy donors (dated by TCRdb to about 2017). About the study as a whole: An earlier analysis of roughly 500 of the donors reported 250 to 300 Gb of sequence data and 120 million or so unique TCR beta sequences from 190 million or so T cells. Around 320 gigabases of sequencing data and approximately 80 million unique TCR sequences were included in an early release covering roughly 600 HLA-typed donors. The genetic ancestry cluster associated with self-reported Caucasian donors included around four fifths of the 300 to 450 genotyped donors. The study was designed to test whether signatures of past pathogen exposure could be identified by cataloging public T cell receptors. The study profiled the T cell repertoires of around 700 subjects by immunosequencing and related them to cytomegalovirus serostatus. Along with the approximately 600-subject first cohort, a separate validation cohort of over a hundred different subjects was used. The study combined high-throughput TCR immunosequencing, statistical association of individual TCRs with disease status, and machine learning to predict cytomegalovirus infection status. To study patterns of TCR occurrence, a later analysis re-analyzed previously published TCR beta repertoires from 666 donors and added high-resolution HLA genotyping. The later analysis used no new phenotypic data to find candidate immune exposures, relying instead on TCR beta sequences and their occurrence across donors. An earlier analysis of 500 to 650 of the donors applied high-throughput TCR beta sequencing to assess whether each TCR beta V gene segment acted as functional or pseudogenic. Alongside the repertoire data, information on donor age, sex, ethnicity and CMV serostatus was compiled. Genome-wide SNP genotypes for about 65% of the roughly 670 donors were used in a later genetic analysis, which treated that subset as a discovery cohort. Every repertoire in the discovery cohort had been generated on one and the same sequencing platform. Class I and class II HLA loci were covered by the typing at four-digit resolution. Typing coverage varied by locus: roughly 620-640 donors for A, B, C, DRB1 and DQB1; 522 for DQA1; 606 for DPA1; 450 to 480 for DPB1. Four to six DR-DQ haplotypes were handled as single units for association and clustering, since linkage in the cohort was strong. Among about 410 genotyped donors of the cohort, an average of around 220,000 unique TCR beta nucleotide sequences was sequenced per donor, of which 15% to 20% were non-productive.

Library method: the immunoSEQ multiplex PCR assay. The multiplex PCR relied on a mix of 60 forward primers for TCR Vbeta segments and 13 reverse primers for TCR Jbeta segments. The CDR3 region of rearranged TCR beta genes was amplified from genomic DNA by a multiplex PCR assay. The amplified TCR beta libraries were sequenced on the Illumina HiSeq System as 87-base-pair reads. The authors' pipeline ran thus. Across the 700 or so repertoires, a later analysis counted tens of millions of unique TCR beta chains, 8.5 million to 12 million of which were shared by at least two donors. Raw reads were error-corrected and collapsed into unique sequences with a nearest-neighbor algorithm that merged closely related sequences to remove PCR and sequencing errors. Alignment of CDR3 sequences to IMGT reference sequences was used to assign V, D and J gene segments. For a sequence to be retained, a match of at least six nucleotides to both a V gene segment and a J gene segment was required. Rearrangements were called productive when the CDR3 lacked stop codons and stayed in frame with V and J; all others were non-productive. Following IMGT convention, CDR3 was defined as the stretch from the second conserved V-encoded cysteine up to the conserved J-encoded phenylalanine. In an earlier analysis of roughly 610 of the donors, sequences lacking an unambiguous match to a single V gene segment were excluded. In an earlier analysis of a few hundred of the donors, V segments were called functional above 56.7% productive rearrangements and were called segregating when the between-donor standard deviation exceeded 5%. A statistical classification framework was developed to diagnose cytomegalovirus status using the catalog of TCR beta chain sequences. In a later analysis, TCR nucleotide sequences were compared against IMGT/GENE-DB human TR gene sequences so that V and J genes could be assigned. In a later analysis, CDR3 sequences and most-parsimonious VDJ recombination scenarios were assigned using the TCRdist pipeline. A later analysis defined each TCR beta chain by its CDR3 amino acid sequence plus V-gene family, and excluded reads lacking a unique V-gene family. As a way to deal with suspected cross-contamination and a sequencing artifact, a later analysis dropped nearly 600 nucleotide sequences that were highly shared and had low generation probability. For each public chain, a later analysis derived a clonal expansion index from normalized ranks of inferred template counts within each repertoire. Generation probabilities in a later analysis came from a VDJ recombination model fitted to out-of-frame rearrangements, and those results were checked against IGoR. In a later analysis, hypergeometric tests were used to score TCR-TCR, TCR-HLA and TCR-CMV co-occurrence, with a repertoire-size bias correction applied to TCR pairs. In a later analysis, false discovery rates were estimated by permuting HLA or CMV assignments 20 times. In a later analysis, co-occurring TCRs were grouped using DBSCAN, with TCRdist sequence similarity added in when clustering inside HLA-allele-positive subsets. Repertoires with fewer than 30,000 or more than 120,000 public chains, plus five repertoires with anomalous nucleotide sharing, were excluded from co-occurrence clustering. What TCRdb holds here is the immuneACCESS table cut down to in-frame rearrangements. Part of the clones is not present; checked against another copy, under half of the missing clones reflect an unresolved V gene, and the others are unexplained. That table gives V, J and clone size, and the DNA gave D and trimming. In this sample's table one finds approximately 120,000 clones. The top ten clonotypes cover more than 0.8% of the sample.

Findings and caveats that apply to the study as a whole: The classifier was reported to diagnose cytomegalovirus status with high specificity and sensitivity in both the original and validation cohorts. Because counts were too low, around 17 rarely observed V segments, including chromosome 9 orphons, were left out of the earlier analysis of about 620 of the donors. Because the 87-base-pair reads could not distinguish some IMGT-functional V segments, including TRBV6-2 and TRBV6-3, those segments were excluded. In a later analysis, around 17,000 TCR beta sequences were associated with specific HLA alleles at a false discovery rate of 0.05. It was suggested by the authors that the approach could potentially be generalized to other disease states and immunological phenotypes. In a later analysis, HLA-associated TCR beta chains showed more clonal expansion and lower generation probabilities than non-associated chains that were equally common. A later genetic analysis associated a missense DCLRE1C variant with V-gene and J-gene trimming of TCR beta chains, and an independent cohort replicated the association. A further reported finding was that TCR beta sequences accurately predicted the HLA-A and HLA-B alleles for most subjects in the first cohort. When HLA alleles, especially DR and DQ, strongly co-occurred, attributing TCR associations to individual alleles was difficult. Compared with the roughly 720-donor mean, donors in an Asian-associated ancestry cluster had fewer N-insertions in productive TCRs, according to a later genetic analysis. A few of the identified cytomegalovirus-associated TCR beta chains were confirmed in vitro to be specific for cytomegalovirus antigens. While some public TCRs were present in many individuals, most TCR sequences turned up only very rarely across donors. This cohort had only TCR beta chains sequenced, and the lack of alpha or paired-chain data limited which features could be detected. Several of the top co-occurrence clusters appeared to be linked to parvovirus B19, influenza, CMV and Epstein-Barr virus, according to a later analysis. The sequencing pipeline was judged likely to have produced a cluster of highly shared sequence variants as a technical artifact. Because HLA typing was missing for some donors at each locus, association tests included only the typed subset. A later analysis found that most CMV-associated TCR beta chains appeared HLA-restricted, with HLA associations seemingly driven largely by CMV exposure. Immune exposure information for the cohort was limited to CMV serostatus. Roughly uniform sequencing depth across donors was assumed in presence/absence analyses, although this assumption may not hold. Correlated functional status among segregating V segments might reflect linkage disequilibrium, but an unknown experimental factor could not be ruled out. An earlier analysis of 587 of the donors showed that most TCR beta V segments appeared in productive rearrangements either about 90% or about 30% of the time, which broadly matched IMGT annotations. In a later analysis, the rate of TCR association differed among HLA loci, with DRB1 alleles having the most associated TCRs and HLA-C alleles having the fewest. In the study, approximately 150 TCR beta chains were listed as associated with cytomegalovirus.

V loses 3 bases at its end and J loses 4 bases; junction bases beyond the gene matches: 2. The CDR3, from cysteine to phenylalanine, totals 14 residues. Only the CDR3 region is kept as DNA, spanning 42 bases read in frame from base 1. In the germline V gene, CDR1 corresponds to ENHRY and CDR2 to SYGVKD. The cohort was made up of 650 to 700 healthy bone marrow donors. At the time of sampling, all cohort members were nominally healthy, though unrecorded immune exposures were likely present. The donor was CMV seronegative and belonged to the group of several hundred seronegative cohort members. A peripheral blood sample was provided by each donor, and peripheral blood mononuclear cells were used for TCR beta sequencing. Genomic DNA extraction from the blood cell samples was performed with the Qiagen DNeasy Blood Extraction Kit. In regard to this clone: No cognate antigen has been identified for it.

The receptor was derived from a man aged 18 to 30 in good health and CMV-seronegative. Sequencing used PBMCs. The V and J segments used are TRBV10-3 and TRBJ1-2; 10 nucleotides in the junction match TRBD1. The CDR3 corresponds to CAISEGTGVYGYTF. The DNA is TGTGCCATCAGTGAAGGGACAGGGGTCTATGGCTACACCTTC.